A selection of T cell receptor beta chains follows, all from one sample in a study of blood T cell repertoires in COVID-19. Generated by immunoSEQ multiplex PCR, the TCRdb table keeps only in-frame clones and is missing some. Of 50,000 to 65,000 clones listed, around four fifths are singletons. Sequenced input: peripheral blood. Receptor source: a human donor in a cohort sampled during active COVID-19. CDR3s include the opening cysteine and the closing phenylalanine or tryptophan. Fields, in order: J gene, V gene, clone size, D gene, CDR3 DNA, CDR3 protein. The D gene is left open where the match is weak. Clone size, where shown, is once, few, many, or a class for clones that have expanded.

TRBJ2-1 TRBV24-1 - TRBD2 TGTGCCACCAGCCAGAGCGGGAAAATCAATGAGCAGTTCTTC CATSQSGKINEQFF
TRBJ1-2 TRBV27 once - TGTGCCAGCAGTTCACAGGAGAACTATGGCTACACCTTC CASSSQENYGYTF
TRBJ2-5 TRBV19 - TRBD1 TGTGCCAGTAGTATTCTATCGGGACAGGCAGAGACCCAGTACTTC CASSILSGQAETQYF
TRBJ2-1 TRBV21-1 - - TGTGCCAGCATTTTAGACAGGGTCAATGAGCAGTTCTTC CASILDRVNEQFF
TRBJ2-7 TRBV18 few - TGTGCCAGCTCACCGGGGCCCTCTTCCTACGAGCAGTACTTC CASSPGPSSYEQYF
TRBJ2-7 TRBV2 - TRBD1 TGTGCCAGCAGGCGACAGGGGGCAACCTACGAGCAGTACTTC CASRRQGATYEQYF
TRBJ1-5 TRBV18 - - TGTGCCAGCTCACCGGGAGGGGCCAATCAGCCCCAGCATTTT CASSPGGANQPQHF
TRBJ1-1 TRBV5-1 - - TGCGCCAGCAGCCGAACAGAGGGCACTGAAGCTTTCTTT CASSRTEGTEAFF
TRBJ2-5 TRBV12-5 - - TGTGCTAGTGGTTTGGATTCCCGGGTAAAAGAGACCCAGTACTTC CASGLDSRVKETQYF
TRBJ2-6 TRBV7-9 - - TGTGCCAGCAGCTCCGCAGGGCCCGGGGCCAACGTCCTGACTTTC CASSSAGPGANVLTF
TRBJ1-5 TRBV7-2 - - TGTGCCAGCAGCTACTCGGGCAGGGTGAATCAGCCCCAGCATTTT CASSYSGRVNQPQHF
TRBJ2-3 TRBV7-3 - - TGTGCCAGCAGCCAAGGACAACCTGGCACAGATACGCAGTATTTT CASSQGQPGTDTQYF
TRBJ2-1 TRBV18 - TRBD2 TGTGCCAGCTCACAAGTCCAGACTAGCGGGAGAGATGAGCAGTTCTTC CASSQVQTSGRDEQFF
TRBJ2-1 TRBV9 - TRBD2 TGTGCCAGCAGCGTAGCTTCCGTCCTAGCGGGGGGAGTAGAGCAGTTCTTC CASSVASVLAGGVEQFF
TRBJ2-5 TRBV5-1 - TRBD1 TGCGCCAGCAGCGTGGGACAGCTACAAGAGACCCAGTACTTC CASSVGQLQETQYF
TRBJ2-1 TRBV10-3 - - TGTGCCACCGGGTGGAGTCTTGCGGGTGAGAATGAGCAGTTCTTC CATGWSLAGENEQFF
TRBJ1-6 TRBV5-5 once - TGTGCCAGCAGCCCCCGGGACACTCCGAGCTCCTATAATTCACCCCTCCACTTT CASSPRDTPSSYNSPLHF
TRBJ1-2 TRBV2 - TRBD1 TGTGCCAGCAAGCAGGGACAGGGTAATGGCTACACCTTC CASKQGQGNGYTF
TRBJ1-3 TRBV2 - - TGTGCCAGCAGGACAGGTTTTGGAAACACCATATATTTT CASRTGFGNTIYF
TRBJ2-3 TRBV5-1 - TRBD2 TGCGCCAGCCGGGGTAGCGGGACAAAGGGGGATACGCAGTATTTT CASRGSGTKGDTQYF
TRBJ2-2 TRBV11-3 - - TGTGCCAGCAGCTTAGGTGGCAGTTTGAACACCGGGGAGCTGTTTTTT CASSLGGSLNTGELFF
TRBJ2-7 TRBV6-5 - - TGTGCCAGCAGTTATTCAGGGATTTTTACCCACTACGAGCAGTACTTC CASSYSGIFTHYEQYF
TRBJ2-7 TRBV5-1 - - TGCGCCAGCAGAAAGACCGTGTCAGGGGAAGCCTACGAGCAGTACTTC CASRKTVSGEAYEQYF